Reported below is one TCR beta chain. Per the original methods: Estimation of nucleated cell counts relied on the amplification of reference gene primers. The protocol was immunoSEQ multiplex PCR, while the TCRdb copy is restricted to in-frame clones and leaves out a portion. Clonal size and the V and J genes are those of that table, whereas D and trimming came from the DNA. The sample holds some 220,000 clones; roughly 90% are singletons and the top ten take about 2.4%. The sample originates from a study of blood T cell repertoires in COVID-19. V lost 5 bases, J lost 4 bases, and 8 bases stayed unmatched. Germline CDR1 reads LNHNV; CDR2 reads YYDKDF (reference sequence). The CDR3 has 16 amino acids.

This chain links TRBV15 with TRBJ2-6; 7 nucleotides line up with TRBD1. Sample: PBMCs or T cells enriched from blood (not recorded which). The sequence came from a woman aged 30 to 39 who had recovered from COVID-19. CDR3 region: CATSPRTGSGANVLTF. CDR3 sequence (DNA): TGTGCCACCAGCCCTCGGACAGGTTCAGGGGCCAACGTCCTGACTTTC.